This T cell receptor beta chain derives from a study of preoperative IRX-2 immunotherapy in early breast cancer. Specified treatment: preoperative locoregional IRX-2 cytokine immunotherapy. Preoperative locoregional IRX-2 cytokine immunotherapy was tested in the phase Ib source study. Assay: immunoSEQ multiplex PCR; the TCRdb copy retains only in-frame clones and omits some. The sample has 35,000 to 40,000 clones, around 82% seen once. CDR3 length: 17 amino acids. Germline CDR1 MDHEN, CDR2 SYDVKM. The V segment lost 7 bases and the J segment 0 bases; nucleotides outside the gene matches: 13. V and J are TRBV28 and TRBJ1-2; TRBD1 aligns across 8 bases. This sequence was found in a human donor with breast cancer. The sample in question was lymph node tissue, obtained after IRX-2 immunotherapy. CDR3 nucleotides: TGTGCCAGCACCCAGACAGGGGCCTATTTTACTAACTATGGCTACACCTTC. Translation gives CASTQTGAYFTNYGYTF.